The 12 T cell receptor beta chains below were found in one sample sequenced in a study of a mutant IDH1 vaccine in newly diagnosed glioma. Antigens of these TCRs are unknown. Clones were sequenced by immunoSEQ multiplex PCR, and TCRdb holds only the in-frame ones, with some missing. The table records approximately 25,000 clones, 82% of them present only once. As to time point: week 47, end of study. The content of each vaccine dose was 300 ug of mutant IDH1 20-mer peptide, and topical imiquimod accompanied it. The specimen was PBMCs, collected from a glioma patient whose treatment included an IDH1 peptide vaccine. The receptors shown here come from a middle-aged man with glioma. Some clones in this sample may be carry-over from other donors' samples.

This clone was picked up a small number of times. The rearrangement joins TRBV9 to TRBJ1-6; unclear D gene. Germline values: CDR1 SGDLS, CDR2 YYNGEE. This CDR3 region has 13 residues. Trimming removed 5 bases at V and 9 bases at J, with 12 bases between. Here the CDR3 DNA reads TGTGCCAGCAGTCCAAACACTCTTTCACCCCTCCACTTT. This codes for CASSPNTLSPLHF.

DNA for the CDR3: TGCGCCAGCAGCCCCGTCGCGGGTTACAATGAGCAGTTCTTC. This translates into CASSPVAGYNEQFF. The chain employs TRBV5-1 and TRBJ2-1, with D perhaps TRBD2 (5 bases). Germline CDR1 reads SGHRS; CDR2 reads YFSETQ. Trimming removed 4 bases at V and 4 bases at J, with 12 bases between. This CDR3 comprises 14 residues.

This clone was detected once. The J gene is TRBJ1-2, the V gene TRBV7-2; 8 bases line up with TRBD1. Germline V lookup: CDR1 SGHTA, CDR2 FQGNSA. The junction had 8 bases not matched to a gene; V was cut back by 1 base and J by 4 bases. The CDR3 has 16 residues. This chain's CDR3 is CASSLVGSGGGYGYTF. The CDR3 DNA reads TGTGCCAGCAGCTTAGTGGGGTCAGGGGGCGGCTATGGCTACACCTTC.

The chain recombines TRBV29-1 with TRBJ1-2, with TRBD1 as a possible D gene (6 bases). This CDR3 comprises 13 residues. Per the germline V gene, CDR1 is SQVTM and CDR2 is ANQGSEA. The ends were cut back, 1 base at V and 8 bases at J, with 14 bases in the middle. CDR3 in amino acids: CSVEARGKRGYTF. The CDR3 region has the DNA TGCAGCGTTGAAGCCAGGGGAAAGAGGGGCTACACCTTC.

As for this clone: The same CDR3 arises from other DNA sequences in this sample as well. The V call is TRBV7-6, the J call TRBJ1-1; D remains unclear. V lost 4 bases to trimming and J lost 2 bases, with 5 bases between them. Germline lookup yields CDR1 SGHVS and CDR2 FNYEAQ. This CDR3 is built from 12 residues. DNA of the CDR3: TGTGCCAGCAGCTCAAGCAACACTGAAGCTTTCTTT. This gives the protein CASSSSNTEAFF.

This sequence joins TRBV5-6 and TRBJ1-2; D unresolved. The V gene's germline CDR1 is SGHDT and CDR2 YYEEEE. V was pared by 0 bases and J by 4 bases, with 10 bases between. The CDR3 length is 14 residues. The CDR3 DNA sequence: TGTGCCAGCAGCTTGGAACGGCAGGCCTATGGCTACACCTTC. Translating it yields CASSLERQAYGYTF.

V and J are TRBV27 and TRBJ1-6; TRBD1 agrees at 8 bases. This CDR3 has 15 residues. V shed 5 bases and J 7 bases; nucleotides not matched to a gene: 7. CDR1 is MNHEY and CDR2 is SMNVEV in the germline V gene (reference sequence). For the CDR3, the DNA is TGTGCCAGCAGTCCCTTCCGACAGGGGAATTCACCCCTCCACTTT. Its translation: CASSPFRQGNSPLHF.

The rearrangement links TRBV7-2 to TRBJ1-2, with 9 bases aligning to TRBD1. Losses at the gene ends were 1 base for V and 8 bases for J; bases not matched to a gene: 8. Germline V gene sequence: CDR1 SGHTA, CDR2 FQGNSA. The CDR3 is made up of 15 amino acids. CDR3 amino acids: CASSLVVSGTGGYTF. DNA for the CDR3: TGTGCCAGCAGCTTAGTTGTAAGCGGGACAGGGGGCTACACCTTC. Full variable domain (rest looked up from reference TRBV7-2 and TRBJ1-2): GAGVSQSPSNKVTEKGKDVELRCDPISGHTALYWYRQSLGQGLEFLIYFQGNSAPDKSGLPSDRFSAERTGGSVSTLTIQRTQQEDSAVYLCASSLVVSGTGGYTFGSGTRLTVV.

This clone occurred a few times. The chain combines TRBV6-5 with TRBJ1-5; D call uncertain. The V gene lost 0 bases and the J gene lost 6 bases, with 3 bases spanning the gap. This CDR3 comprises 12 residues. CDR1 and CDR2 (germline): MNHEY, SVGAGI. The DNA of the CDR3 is TGTGCCAGCAGTTACTCAGGTCAGCCCCAGCATTTT. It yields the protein CASSYSGQPQHF.

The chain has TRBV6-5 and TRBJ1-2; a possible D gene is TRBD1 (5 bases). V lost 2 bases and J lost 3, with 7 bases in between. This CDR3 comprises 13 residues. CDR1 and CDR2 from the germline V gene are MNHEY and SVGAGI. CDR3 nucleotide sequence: TGTGCCAGCAGTTACCCGACAGACTATGGCTACACCTTC. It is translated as CASSYPTDYGYTF.

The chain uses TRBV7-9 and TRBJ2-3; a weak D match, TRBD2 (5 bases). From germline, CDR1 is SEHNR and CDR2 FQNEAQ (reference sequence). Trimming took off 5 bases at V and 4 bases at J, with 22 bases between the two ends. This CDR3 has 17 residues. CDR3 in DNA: TGTGCCAGCAGCCCCACAAACTTAGCGTACGGCGCAGATACGCAGTATTTT. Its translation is CASSPTNLAYGADTQYF.

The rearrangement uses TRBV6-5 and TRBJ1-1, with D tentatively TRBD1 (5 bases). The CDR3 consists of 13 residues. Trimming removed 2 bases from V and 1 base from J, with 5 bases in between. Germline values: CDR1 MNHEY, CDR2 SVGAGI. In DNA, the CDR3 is TGTGCCAGCAGTTACGGGGGGAACACTGAAGCTTTCTTT. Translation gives CASSYGGNTEAFF.